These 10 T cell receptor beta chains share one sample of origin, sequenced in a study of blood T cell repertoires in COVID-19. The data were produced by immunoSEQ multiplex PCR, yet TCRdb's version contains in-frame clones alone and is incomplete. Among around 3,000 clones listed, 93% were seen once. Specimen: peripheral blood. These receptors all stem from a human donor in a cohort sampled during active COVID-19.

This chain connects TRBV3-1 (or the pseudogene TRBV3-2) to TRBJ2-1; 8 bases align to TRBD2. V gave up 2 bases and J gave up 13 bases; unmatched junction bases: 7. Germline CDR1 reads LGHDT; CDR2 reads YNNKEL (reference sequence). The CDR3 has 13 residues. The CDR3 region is CASSQFVGTRQFF. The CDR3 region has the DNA TGTGCCAGCAGCCAATTTGTTGGGACTAGACAGTTCTTC.

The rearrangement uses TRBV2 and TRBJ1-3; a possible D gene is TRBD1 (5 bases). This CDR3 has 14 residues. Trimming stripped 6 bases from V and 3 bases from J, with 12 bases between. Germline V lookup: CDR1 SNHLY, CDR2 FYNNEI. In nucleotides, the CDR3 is TGTGCCAGCAGATTACGGGGGGGTGGAAACACCATATATTTT. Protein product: CASRLRGGGNTIYF.

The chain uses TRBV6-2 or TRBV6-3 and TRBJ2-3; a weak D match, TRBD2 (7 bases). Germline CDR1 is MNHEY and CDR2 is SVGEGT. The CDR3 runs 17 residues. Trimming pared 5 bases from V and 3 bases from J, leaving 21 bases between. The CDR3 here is CASSGLGAAGETDTQYF. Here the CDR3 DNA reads TGTGCCAGCAGTGGGTTGGGGGCGGCGGGAGAGACAGATACGCAGTATTTT.

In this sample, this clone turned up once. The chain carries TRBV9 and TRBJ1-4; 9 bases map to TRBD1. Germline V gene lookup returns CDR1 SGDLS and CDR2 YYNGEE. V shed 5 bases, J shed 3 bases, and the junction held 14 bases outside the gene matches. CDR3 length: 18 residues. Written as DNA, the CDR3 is TGTGCCAGCAGGAGGGGGACAGGGCAATTTCTGGCTAATGAAAAACTGTTTTTT. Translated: CASRRGTGQFLANEKLFF.

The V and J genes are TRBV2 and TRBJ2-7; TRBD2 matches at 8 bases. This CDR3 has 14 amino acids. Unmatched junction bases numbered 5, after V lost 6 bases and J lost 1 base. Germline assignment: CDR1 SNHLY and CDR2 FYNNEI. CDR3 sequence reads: CASRDTSGSYEQYF. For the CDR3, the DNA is TGTGCCAGCAGAGATACTAGCGGTTCCTACGAGCAGTACTTC.

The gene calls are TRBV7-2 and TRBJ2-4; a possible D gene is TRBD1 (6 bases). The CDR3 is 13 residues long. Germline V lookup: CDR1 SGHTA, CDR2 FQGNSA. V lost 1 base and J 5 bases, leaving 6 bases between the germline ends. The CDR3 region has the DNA TGTGCCAGCAGCTTAGACAGGGAAAACATTCAGTACTTC. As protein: CASSLDRENIQYF.

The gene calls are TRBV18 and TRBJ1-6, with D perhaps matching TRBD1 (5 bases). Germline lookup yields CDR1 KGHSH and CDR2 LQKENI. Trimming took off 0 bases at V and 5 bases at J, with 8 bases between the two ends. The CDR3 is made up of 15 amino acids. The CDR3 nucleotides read TGTGCCAGCTCACCACCGGGGCAGAATAATTCACCCCTCCACTTT. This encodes CASSPPGQNNSPLHF.

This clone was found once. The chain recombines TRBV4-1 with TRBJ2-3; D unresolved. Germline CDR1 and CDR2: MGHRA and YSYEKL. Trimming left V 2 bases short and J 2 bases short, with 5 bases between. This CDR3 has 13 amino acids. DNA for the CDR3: TGCGCCAGCAGCCAAACTGCCACAGATACGCAGTATTTT. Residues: CASSQTATDTQYF.

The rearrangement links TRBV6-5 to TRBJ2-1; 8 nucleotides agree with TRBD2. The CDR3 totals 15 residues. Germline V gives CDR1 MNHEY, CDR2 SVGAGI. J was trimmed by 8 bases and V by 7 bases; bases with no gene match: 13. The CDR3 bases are TGTGCCAGCATGACCGGGAGGGCCTTCGTGGATGAGCAGTTCTTC. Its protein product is CASMTGRAFVDEQFF.

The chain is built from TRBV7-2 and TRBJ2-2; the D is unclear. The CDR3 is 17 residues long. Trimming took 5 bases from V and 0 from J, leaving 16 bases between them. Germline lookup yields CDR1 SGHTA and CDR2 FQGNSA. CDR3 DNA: TGTGCCAGCAGCCCAAGTTTGGTGCGGACGAACACCGGGGAGCTGTTTTTT. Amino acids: CASSPSLVRTNTGELFF.